This T cell receptor beta chain comes out of a study of PD-1 blockade in mismatch repair-deficient tumors. Whole-study context: Patients had approximately 13 mismatch repair-deficient cancer types, all previously treated and progressing.

V shed 5 bases and J shed 2 bases, with 15 bases lying between them. This CDR3 comprises 15 residues. The germline gives CDR1 LNHDA, CDR2 SQIVND (reference sequence). The protocol was immunoSEQ multiplex PCR, while the TCRdb copy is restricted to in-frame clones and leaves out a portion. The sample yields just under 80,000 clones, approximately 80% seen once. The sequence was obtained from an adult with mismatch repair-deficient cancer. V and J are TRBV19 and TRBJ2-5; no firm D call. The sequencing here drew on peripheral blood, taken 44 weeks after starting pembrolizumab. Here the CDR3 reads CASSPLRTAQETQYF. The CDR3 coding sequence is TGTGCCAGTAGTCCCCTCCGGACGGCACAAGAGACCCAGTACTTC.